The clone carrying this TCR beta chain has just one count. Its target is unknown. This sample is part of a study of graft-versus-host responses after intestinal transplantation. Study-wide background: Uniformly, recipients were administered anti-thymocyte globulin induction with subsequent tacrolimus and steroids for about 3 years. Study observations and caveats: Allograft clonal ratios (graft-versus-host to host-versus-graft) were high in patients who had graft-donor T cell macrochimerism. Analysis identified GvH clones in recipient marrow, with some appearing first in ileum or blood. Levels of circulating GvH clones at their peak were associated with early post-transplant HvG declines.

Libraries were prepared by immunoSEQ multiplex PCR; TCRdb keeps only in-frame clonotypes and omits some of them. Here the sample spans about 130,000 clones, about nine tenths being singletons. Sequencing was performed on unstimulated CD4+ T cells sorted from spleen or lymph node cells, taken before intestinal transplant. The sequence was obtained from a human donor who received an intestinal transplant.

For the CDR3, the DNA is TGCAGCGTCCAAAGGGGGAAAACTAGCGGGAATTGGGACGAGCAGTACTTC. Translation: CSVQRGKTSGNWDEQYF. The rearrangement joins TRBV29-1 to TRBJ2-7; TRBD2 matches 10 bases. Germline V gene lookup returns CDR1 SQVTM and CDR2 ANQGSEA. The V and J ends lost 6 bases and 5 bases, in that order; junction bases with no gene match: 19. The CDR3 covers 17 residues.